Each of the 24 T cell receptor beta chains below was sequenced from the same sample in a study of glioma-infiltrating T cells after dendritic cell vaccination. Data came from immunoSEQ multiplex PCR; TCRdb stores just in-frame clones and leaves some out. The sample yields 80,000 to 100,000 clones, 79% seen once. The specimen was blood, collected before dendritic cell vaccination. The receptors were gathered from a human donor with glioblastoma.

This chain links TRBV4-1 with TRBJ2-3, with D possibly matching TRBD1 (5 bases). Germline CDR1 MGHRA, CDR2 YSYEKL. V shed 3 bases and J shed 4 bases, with 26 bases lying between them. CDR3 size: 19 residues. For the CDR3, the DNA is TGCGCCAGCAGCCACCTAAAGGGGTCCCTACCCCATATTGCAGATACGCAGTATTTT. The encoded protein is CASSHLKGSLPHIADTQYF.

CDR3 nucleotide sequence: TGTGCCAGCAGCCGTCTATCTAGCGGCCCCTACAATGAGCAGTTCTTC. It is translated as CASSRLSSGPYNEQFF. The chain is built from TRBV7-2 and TRBJ2-1; 7 bases match TRBD2. CDR1 is SGHTA, CDR2 FQGNSA, per germline. The CDR3 covers 16 residues. With 5 bases clipped from V and 2 bases from J, the junction kept 9 bases outside the gene matches.

The chain combines TRBV29-1 with TRBJ2-3; 8 bases line up with TRBD2. V was clipped by 1 base and J by 3 bases; unmatched bases: 0. CDR3 length: 13 residues. CDR1 and CDR2 from the germline V gene are SQVTM and ANQGSEA. CDR3 nucleotides: TGCAGCGTTGAAGCGGGGGGGACAGATACGCAGTATTTT. The encoded protein is CSVEAGGTDTQYF.

In its sample, this clone was seen once. Here the CDR3 DNA reads TGTGCCATTGACAGGGGGAGGAACACCGGGGAGCTGTTTTTT. The encoded protein is CAIDRGRNTGELFF. The chain employs TRBV10-3 and TRBJ2-2; 9 bases are shared with TRBD1. After removal of 9 bases from V and 1 base from J, the junction contained 3 bases not matched to a gene. The CDR3 covers 14 residues. Germline values: CDR1 ENHRY, CDR2 SYGVKD.

The chain joins TRBV7-9 to TRBJ2-7, with D maybe TRBD2 (6 bases). V shed 5 bases and J shed 7 bases, with 24 bases lying between them. Germline V gene sequence: CDR1 SEHNR, CDR2 FQNEAQ (reference sequence). The CDR3 is 16 residues long. CDR3 sequence (DNA): TGTGCCAGCAGCCCAGGAGGACTGGGGGGAATGGGAGAGCAGTACTTC. It codes for CASSPGGLGGMGEQYF.

The chain uses TRBV4-1 and TRBJ2-2; 11 nucleotides match TRBD1. Germline lookup yields CDR1 MGHRA and CDR2 YSYEKL. The CDR3 covers 15 residues. The V gene end was trimmed by 6 bases and the J gene end by 7 bases; junction bases not matched to a gene: 7. CDR3 sequence reads: CASRGDRGVFGELFF. CDR3 DNA sequence: TGCGCCAGCAGGGGGGACAGGGGGGTATTCGGGGAGCTGTTTTTT.

The rearrangement uses TRBV10-3 and TRBJ1-2, with 7 bases lining up with TRBD1. V lost 6 bases to trimming and J lost 7 bases; unmatched junction nucleotides: 8. The length of the CDR3 is 13 residues. Germline CDR1 reads ENHRY; CDR2 reads SYGVKD. The CDR3 region is CAIRSDRTGGYTF. Written as DNA, the CDR3 is TGTGCCATCAGATCGGACAGGACGGGTGGCTACACCTTC.

Here the CDR3 DNA reads TGTGCCAGCAGCTTAGTCAGGGCCCTAGGTGGAAACACCATATATTTT. This translates into CASSLVRALGGNTIYF. The chain has TRBV7-8 and TRBJ1-3; TRBD1 is a possible D gene (5 bases). Trimming left V 1 base short and J 3 bases short, with 13 bases between. The CDR3 has 16 amino acids. Germline assignment: CDR1 SGHVS and CDR2 FQNEAQ.

This clone was seen just once. This chain uses TRBV19 with TRBJ2-2; D perhaps matches TRBD1 (5 bases). V was cut by 2 bases and J by 5 bases, with 12 bases left in between. The CDR3 consists of 15 residues. Germline CDR1 and CDR2: LNHDA and SQIVND (reference sequence). This CDR3 reads CASSISRQITGELFF. For the CDR3, the DNA is TGTGCCAGTAGTATATCACGACAGATAACCGGGGAGCTGTTTTTT.

The chain employs TRBV30 and TRBJ1-2, with 7 positions matching TRBD1. Germline-derived CDR1 and CDR2 are GTSNPN and SVGIG (reference sequence). Trimming took 4 bases from V and 6 from J; bases not matched to a gene: 5. The CDR3 consists of 12 residues. The CDR3 reads CAWTEGGDGYTF. CDR3 sequence (DNA): TGTGCCTGGACCGAAGGGGGCGATGGCTACACCTTC.

The chain links TRBV21-1 to TRBJ1-2. TRBV21-1 is described as a pseudogene. There are 15 residues in the CDR3. CDR3 sequence reads: CASSKVKESDYGYTF. In nucleotides, the CDR3 is TGTGCCAGCAGCAAAGTGAAAGAGTCGGACTATGGCTACACCTTC.

J is TRBJ1-5 and V is TRBV19, with 9 bases lining up with TRBD1. The germline V gene encodes CDR1 LNHDA and CDR2 SQIVND (reference sequence). The CDR3 consists of 16 residues. With 4 bases clipped from V and 6 bases from J, the junction kept 10 bases outside the gene matches. CDR3 region: CASSTTPGQGGQPQHF. The DNA of the CDR3 is TGTGCCAGTAGTACCACACCGGGACAGGGCGGTCAGCCCCAGCATTTT.

This clone has just a few counts. The rearrangement joins TRBV10-3 to TRBJ1-4; D might be TRBD1 (5 bases). CDR1 is ENHRY, CDR2 SYGVKD, per germline. CDR3 length: 15 residues. Trimming shortened V by 3 bases and J by 5 bases, and 13 bases separated the two germline ends. The CDR3, as DNA: TGTGCCATCAGTGACGGGTTGTCAGGGAATGAAAAACTGTTTTTT. Residues: CAISDGLSGNEKLFF.

This sequence joins TRBV6-5 and TRBJ2-7, with 10 positions matching TRBD2. V was clipped by 6 bases and J by 7 bases; unmatched bases: 12. Germline values: CDR1 MNHEY, CDR2 SVGAGI. This CDR3 is 15 amino acids long. The CDR3 loop reads CASSPPETSGQEQYF. In nucleotides, the CDR3 is TGTGCCAGCAGCCCCCCCGAGACTAGCGGGCAAGAGCAGTACTTC.

The V and J genes are TRBV10-1 and TRBJ2-1, with a possible D match to TRBD2 (5 bases). Trimming cost V 0 bases and J 6 bases, with 18 bases left between them. Germline V CDR1 and CDR2: WNHNN, SYGVQD (reference sequence). The CDR3 has 17 residues. The CDR3 DNA sequence: TGCGCCAGCAGTGAGTCGACTCAAGGGCTAGCTCCCAATGAGCAGTTCTTC. Amino acids: CASSESTQGLAPNEQFF.

V and J are TRBV6-5 and TRBJ1-4; TRBD1 agrees at 7 bases. Germline V gene data show CDR1 as MNHEY and CDR2 as SVGAGI. The V and J ends lost 5 bases and 3 bases, in that order; junction bases with no gene match: 6. CDR3 length: 15 residues. The CDR3 DNA reads TGTGCCAGCAGTGGACGACAGGGCCCTAATGAAAAACTGTTTTTT. This codes for CASSGRQGPNEKLFF.

The V and J genes are TRBV11-2 and TRBJ1-1, with D tentatively TRBD1 (6 bases). The CDR3 totals 14 residues. V lost 0 bases and J lost 8, with 13 bases in between. The germline V gene has CDR1 SGHAT and CDR2 FQNNGV. The CDR3 DNA sequence: TGTGCCAGCAGCTTAGAGCGAACCGACAGGGAAGCTTTCTTT. Translation: CASSLERTDREAFF.

Details on this clone: A read error may produce the germline difference seen at one junction end. The genes are TRBV10-1 and TRBJ2-7; tentative D call: TRBD2 (6 bases). Germline-derived CDR1 and CDR2 are WNHNN and SYGVQD (reference sequence). The CDR3 contains 15 residues. CDR3 nucleotide sequence: TGCGCCAGCAAGGCGGGGATATTGCGGACCTACGAGCGGTACTTC. It specifies CASKAGILRTYERYF.

In this sample, this clone turned up once. V and J are TRBV10-3 and TRBJ2-1; TRBD2 matches at 13 bases. Germline V gene sequence: CDR1 ENHRY, CDR2 SYGVKD. This CDR3 has 15 residues. Germline trimming cut 6 bases from V and 4 bases from J; bases unmatched to any gene: 3. This CDR3 reads CAIRGTSGDYNEQFF. CDR3 nucleotide sequence: TGTGCCATCAGAGGGACTAGCGGGGATTACAATGAGCAGTTCTTC.

The chain employs TRBV27 and TRBJ2-5; TRBD2 matches 14 bases. The end of the DNA is better explained by TRBJ2-7, so the J call may be wrong. This CDR3 spans 15 amino acids. The germline V gene encodes CDR1 MNHEY and CDR2 SMNVEV (reference sequence). CDR3 loop: CASSQGLAGDYEQYF. Written as DNA, the CDR3 is TGTGCCAGCAGTCAGGGACTAGCGGGAGACTACGAGCAGTACTTC.

The genes are TRBV28 and TRBJ1-5; D is unclear. The germline V gene has CDR1 MDHEN and CDR2 SYDVKM. V was trimmed by 3 bases and J by 6 bases, leaving 15 bases between them. The CDR3 contains 15 residues. CDR3 protein: CASSLQSLGSQPQHF. CDR3 nucleotide sequence: TGTGCCAGCAGTTTGCAATCCCTAGGGAGTCAGCCCCAGCATTTT. Filled out from reference TRBV28 and TRBJ1-5, the complete variable domain reads DVKVTQSSRYLVKRTGEKVFLECVQDMDHENMFWYRQDPGLGLRLIYFSYDVKMKEKGDIPEGYSVSREKKERFSLILESASTNQTSMYLCASSLQSLGSQPQHFGDGTRLSIL.

This chain uses TRBV5-5 with TRBJ1-5, with a tentative D call TRBD1 (5 bases). Germline CDR1 is SGHKS and CDR2 is YYEKEE (reference sequence). V shed 3 bases and J shed 0 bases, with 13 bases lying between them. This CDR3 is built from 16 residues. CDR3 in amino acids: CASSSDVTASNQPQHF. CDR3 DNA: TGTGCCAGCAGCTCCGACGTGACAGCTAGCAATCAGCCCCAGCATTTT.

The V gene is TRBV2, the J gene TRBJ2-1; 10 bases match TRBD1. This CDR3 comprises 14 residues. The V gene end was trimmed by 4 bases and the J gene end by 5 bases; junction bases not matched to a gene: 2. Germline V gene lookup returns CDR1 SNHLY and CDR2 FYNNEI. The CDR3 region has the DNA TGTGCCAGCAGTGCCGGGACAGGGGACAATGAGCAGTTCTTC. Encoded protein: CASSAGTGDNEQFF. The whole variable domain, remainder taken from reference TRBV2 and TRBJ2-1, is EPEVTQTPSHQVTQMGQEVILRCVPISNHLYFYWYRQILGQKVEFLVSFYNNEISEKSEIFDDQFSVERPDGSNFTLKIRSTKLEDSAMYFCASSAGTGDNEQFFGPGTRLTVL.

The chain employs TRBV28 and TRBJ2-1, with 9 nucleotides matching TRBD2. Germline CDR1 MDHEN, CDR2 SYDVKM. V shed 3 bases, J shed 1 base, and the junction held 1 base outside the gene matches. This CDR3 contains 15 residues. The CDR3 loop reads CASSLAGGSYNEQFF. DNA of the CDR3: TGTGCCAGCAGTTTGGCGGGAGGGTCCTACAATGAGCAGTTCTTC.